This TCR beta chain came from a study of human T cells and chemical hapten exposure. Indicated time point: pre-sensitization, week 0. The treatment is: therapeutic diphenylcyclopropenone sensitization with weekly scalp DPC. In this sample, this clonotype turned up many times. Study processing details: Sequenced samples showed a median of around 100,000 TCRs each, with counts running from roughly 23,000 to 700,000. TCRdb reanalysed the RACE reads using MiXCR and keeps one entry per CDR3 protein. TCRdb, not the original authors, processed these V and J calls. The repertoire includes some 90,000 distinct CDR3 sequences, 8.5% of them detected once, and just over 2.5% sits in the top ten. The sample in question was whole blood, obtained in connection with sensitization to the hapten diphenylcyclopropenone (DPC). The clonotype was recovered from a man aged 40-55 years with alopecia areata. Some clones in this sample may be carry-over from other donors' samples.

CDR3 nucleotide sequence: TGCGCCAGCAGCTTCCGGGCCGAGAGCAATCAGCCCCAGCATTTT. Protein sequence: CASSFRAESNQPQHF. This sequence joins TRBV5-1 and TRBJ1-5; D is unresolved. V lost 2 bases, J lost 1 base, and 10 bases lay in between. The germline V gene encodes CDR1 SGHRS and CDR2 YFSETQ. The CDR3 is made up of 15 amino acids.